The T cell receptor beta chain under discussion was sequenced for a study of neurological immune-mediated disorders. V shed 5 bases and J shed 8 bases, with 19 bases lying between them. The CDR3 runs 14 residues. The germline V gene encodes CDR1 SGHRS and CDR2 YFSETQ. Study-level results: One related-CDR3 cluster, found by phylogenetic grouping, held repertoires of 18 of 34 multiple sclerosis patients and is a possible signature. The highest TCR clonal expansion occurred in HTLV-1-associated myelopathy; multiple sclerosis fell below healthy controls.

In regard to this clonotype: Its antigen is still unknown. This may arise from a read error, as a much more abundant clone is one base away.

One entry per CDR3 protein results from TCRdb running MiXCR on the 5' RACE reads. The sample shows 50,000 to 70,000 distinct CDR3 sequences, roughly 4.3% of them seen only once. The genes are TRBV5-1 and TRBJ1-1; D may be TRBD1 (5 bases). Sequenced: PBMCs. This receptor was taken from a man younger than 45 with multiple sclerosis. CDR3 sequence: CASRCGASEGEAFF. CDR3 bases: TGCGCCAGCAGGTGTGGGGCCTCCGAAGGCGAAGCTTTCTTT.